This passage covers 14 T cell receptor beta chains from one sample sequenced in a study of CD8+CD57+ T cells in acquired aplastic anemia. Patients chosen for sequencing had shown CD8+CD57+ cell expansion by flow cytometry. Profiling of TCR beta VDJ combinations and CDR3 sequences used genomic DNA as template. TCRdb re-analysed the reads in MiXCR, keeping a single row per CDR3 protein. The table lists about 150,000 distinct CDR3 sequences, around 47% of them singletons, with about 2.9% in the top ten. The sample consisted of sorted CD4+, CD8+, or CD8+CD57+ T cells (not recorded which) from PBMCs. All receptors derive from a human donor with aplastic anemia.

V usage is TRBV5-1 and J usage is TRBJ2-7; D unresolved. The CDR3 totals 14 residues. Germline CDR1 and CDR2: SGHRS and YFSETQ. V shed 0 bases and J shed 1 base, with 8 bases lying between them. The CDR3 bases are TGCGCCAGCAGCTTGGAAGCCGGATCCTACGAGCAGTACTTC. Translating it yields CASSLEAGSYEQYF.

The chain joins TRBV24-1 to TRBJ1-6; no clear D gene. The length of the CDR3 is 15 residues. The germline V and J ends were trimmed by 4 bases and 8 bases, with 14 bases remaining between them. Per the germline V gene, CDR1 is KGHDR and CDR2 is SFDVKD. CDR3 protein: CATSEPGEIDSPLHF. CDR3 nucleotide sequence: TGTGCCACCAGTGAACCGGGTGAAATAGATTCACCCCTCCACTTT.

This chain joins TRBV29-1 and TRBJ2-7, with D perhaps matching TRBD2 (6 bases). There are 13 residues in the CDR3. The V gene's germline CDR1 is SQVTM and CDR2 ANQGSEA. Between the trimmed V and J ends, which lost 7 bases and 4 bases, there was a span of 17 bases. CDR3 DNA sequence: TGCAGCGCCGGGACTCCCGAGGGATACGAGCAGTACTTC. Translation gives CSAGTPEGYEQYF.

This clonotype was seen repeatedly, ten times or more. The rearrangement joins TRBV12-3 or TRBV12-4 to TRBJ1-3; a weak D match, TRBD1 (6 bases). Trimming stripped 6 bases from V and 0 bases from J, with 12 bases between. This CDR3 has 15 amino acids. The CDR3 DNA reads as TGTGCCAGCAGGAGACAGGTTAGCTCTGGAAACACCATATATTTT. It encodes CASRRQVSSGNTIYF.

This chain uses TRBV2 with TRBJ2-1, with 9 nucleotides matching TRBD2. The CDR3 extends over 15 amino acids. CDR1 SNHLY and CDR2 FYNNEI come from the germline V gene. The V and J ends lost 6 bases and 6 bases, in that order; junction bases with no gene match: 9. The CDR3 loop is CASRSLAGKLNEQFF. CDR3 sequence (DNA): TGTGCCAGCAGGTCCCTAGCGGGGAAGCTCAATGAGCAGTTCTTC.

This chain joins TRBV25-1 and TRBJ1-4; D is ambiguous. Trimming removed 1 base from V and 8 bases from J, with 14 bases in between. There are 15 residues in the CDR3. The germline gives CDR1 MGHDK, CDR2 SYGVNS. The CDR3 loop is CASSESGQLREKLFF. The CDR3 bases are TGTGCCAGCAGTGAATCCGGCCAGTTACGAGAAAAACTGTTTTTT.

The V call is TRBV9, the J call TRBJ2-5; 8 bases are shared with TRBD2. Germline CDR1 reads SGDLS; CDR2 reads YYNGEE. J gave up 9 bases and V 4 bases, and 14 bases lay outside the gene matches. There are 15 residues in the CDR3. DNA of the CDR3: TGTGCCAGCAGCCAGCGGCAACTAGCGGTCATCCCCCAGTACTTC. It yields the protein CASSQRQLAVIPQYF.

The chain combines TRBV12-3 or TRBV12-4 with TRBJ2-7; D ambiguous. V lost 6 bases and J 7 bases, leaving 13 bases between the germline ends. The CDR3 has 12 amino acids. CDR3 bases: TGTGCCAGCAGCATCGTAGTTTTAGAGCAGTACTTC. Translation gives CASSIVVLEQYF.

The CDR3 DNA sequence: TGTGCCAGCAGCAGGGGGATTAACTACGAGCAGTACTTC. It is translated as CASSRGINYEQYF. The J gene is TRBJ2-7, the V gene TRBV7-6; weak D call: TRBD1 (6 bases). The V end lost 5 bases, the J end lost 3 bases, and 11 bases lay between the germline ends. This CDR3 contains 13 residues. CDR1 and CDR2 (germline): SGHVS, FNYEAQ. The whole variable domain, filled in from reference TRBV7-6 and TRBJ2-7, reads GAGVSQSPRYKVTKRGQDVALRCDPISGHVSLYWYRQALGQGPEFLTYFNYEAQQDKSGLPNDRFSAERPEGSISTLTIQRTEQRDSAMYRCASSRGINYEQYFGPGTRLTVT.

This clonotype was counted between two and nine times. The rearrangement uses TRBV2 and TRBJ1-1; D might be TRBD1 (6 bases). CDR3 length equals 12 residues. Trimming removed 9 bases at V and 1 base at J, with 9 bases between. Germline CDR1 SNHLY, CDR2 FYNNEI. The CDR3 region is CASEQGNTEAFF. The CDR3 DNA reads TGTGCCAGTGAACAGGGGAACACTGAAGCTTTCTTT.

The chain combines TRBV29-1 with TRBJ2-5, with 10 bases aligning to TRBD1. Trimming removed 7 bases from V and 5 bases from J; junction bases left unmatched: 7. The CDR3 spans 13 residues. Germline CDR1 is SQVTM and CDR2 is ANQGSEA. As DNA, the CDR3 is TGCAGCGGAGACAGGGGGCGGTCGGAGACCCAGTACTTC. This encodes CSGDRGRSETQYF.

This clonotype occurred a few times. The gene calls are TRBV20-1 and TRBJ1-1; D remains unclear. Germline V gene data show CDR1 as DFQATT and CDR2 as SNEGSKA (reference sequence). The CDR3 contains 12 residues. Between the trimmed V and J ends, which lost 6 bases and 5 bases, there was a span of 13 bases. CDR3 nucleotide sequence: TGCAGTGCCAGTAGTACGGGTACTGAAGCTTTCTTT. It codes for CSASSTGTEAFF.

The V and J genes are TRBV19 and TRBJ1-4; D may be TRBD1 (5 bases). V lost 11 bases and J 8 bases, leaving 15 bases between the germline ends. This CDR3 is 12 amino acids long. Germline V gene lookup returns CDR1 LNHDA and CDR2 SQIVND (reference sequence). The CDR3: CAWRGRDEKLFF. Here the CDR3 DNA reads TGTGCCTGGAGGGGTAGGGACGAAAAACTGTTTTTT.

Turning to this clonotype: This may arise from a read error, as a much more abundant clone is one base away. For the CDR3, the DNA is TGTGCCAGCAGCTTGGGGCATACCTACGAGCAGTACTTC. Translating gives CASSLGHTYEQYF. This chain connects TRBV7-7 to TRBJ2-7; perhaps TRBD1 as D (5 bases). Germline lookup yields CDR1 SSHAT and CDR2 FNYEAQ (reference sequence). The V gene lost 3 bases and the J gene lost 2 bases, with 8 bases spanning the gap. The CDR3 sequence is 13 residues long.